Below, 10 T cell receptor beta chains from the same sample are listed, as sequenced in a study of blood T cell repertoires in COVID-19. Data came from immunoSEQ multiplex PCR; TCRdb stores just in-frame clones and leaves some out. Here the sample spans over 200,000 clones, around 88% being singletons. Sequencing was carried out using peripheral blood. These receptors came from a man of 80 years or more with acute or convalescent COVID-19.

CDR3 DNA sequence: TGTGCCAGCCGTCCCGGGACAGGCCTCTACGAGCAGTACTTC. This encodes CASRPGTGLYEQYF. The chain uses TRBV6-5 and TRBJ2-7; 8 positions match TRBD1. Germline V lookup: CDR1 MNHEY, CDR2 SVGAGI. This CDR3 has 14 residues. Germline trimming cut 8 bases from V and 3 bases from J; bases unmatched to any gene: 9.

This sequence joins TRBV6-6 and TRBJ2-7; 7 nucleotides agree with TRBD1. The trim removed 2 bases at V and 8 bases at J, leaving 6 bases unmatched. CDR3 length equals 13 residues. Germline V gene lookup returns CDR1 MNHNY and CDR2 SVGAGI (reference sequence). The CDR3 coding sequence is TGTGCCAGCAGTTACGGGCAGGGGGATAAGCAGTACTTC. Translation gives CASSYGQGDKQYF.

The V and J genes are TRBV28 and TRBJ2-7, with D possibly TRBD2 on 6 matching bases. Trimming left V 4 bases short and J 5 bases short, with 9 bases between. The germline gives CDR1 MDHEN, CDR2 SYDVKM. This CDR3 comprises 12 residues. This CDR3 reads CASSSGGDEQYF. For the CDR3, the DNA is TGTGCCAGCAGTTCGGGCGGGGACGAGCAGTACTTC. Variable domain in full (rest from reference TRBV28 and TRBJ2-7): DVKVTQSSRYLVKRTGEKVFLECVQDMDHENMFWYRQDPGLGLRLIYFSYDVKMKEKGDIPEGYSVSREKKERFSLILESASTNQTSMYLCASSSGGDEQYFGPGTRLTVT.

This chain links TRBV19 with TRBJ2-1; D might be TRBD1 (5 bases). This CDR3 comprises 14 residues. Germline loops: CDR1 LNHDA, CDR2 SQIVND (reference sequence). Trimming took 5 bases from V and 3 from J, leaving 11 bases between them. The DNA for the CDR3 is TGTGCCAGTAGTGACTGGACATACTACAATGAGCAGTTCTTC. Protein sequence: CASSDWTYYNEQFF. Full variable domain (outside the CDR3, taken from reference TRBV19 and TRBJ2-1): DGGITQSPKYLFRKEGQNVTLSCEQNLNHDAMYWYRQDPGQGLRLIYYSQIVNDFQKGDIAEGYSVSREKKESFPLTVTSAQKNPTAFYLCASSDWTYYNEQFFGPGTRLTVL.

This clone turned up a few times. The chain links TRBV14 to TRBJ2-7, with D perhaps TRBD1 (6 bases). CDR3 length: 13 amino acids. Trimming cost V 2 bases and J 6 bases, with 11 bases left between them. The germline gives CDR1 SGHDN, CDR2 FVKESK. CDR3 sequence: CASSQIRGGEQYF. CDR3 DNA: TGTGCCAGCAGCCAAATCAGGGGCGGCGAGCAGTACTTC.

Only one count was recorded for this clone. V and J are TRBV7-2 and TRBJ1-2; the D gene is possibly TRBD1 (6 bases). This CDR3 is built from 16 residues. Germline V gene data show CDR1 as SGHTA and CDR2 as FQGNSA. V shed 0 bases and J shed 7 bases, with 18 bases lying between them. The CDR3 nucleotides are TGTGCCAGCAGCTTAGCGGAAAAGGGGGTAGGTCGTGGCTACACCTTC. It codes for CASSLAEKGVGRGYTF.

The V and J genes are TRBV7-9 and TRBJ2-7; 9 bases agree with TRBD1. Looked up from germline, CDR1 is SEHNR and CDR2 is FQNEAQ (reference sequence). This CDR3 is 15 amino acids long. The trim removed 3 bases at V and 4 bases at J, leaving 7 bases unmatched. The CDR3 DNA reads as TGTGCCAGCAGCTTCCCGGGACAGGGAGGGTACGAGCAGTACTTC. This codes for CASSFPGQGGYEQYF. The full variable domain, in which reference TRBV7-9 and TRBJ2-7 provide the parts outside the CDR3, is DTGVSQNPRHKITKRGQNVTFRCDPISEHNRLYWYRQTLGQGPEFLTYFQNEAQLEKSRLLSDRFSAERPKGSFSTLEIQRTEQGDSAMYLCASSFPGQGGYEQYFGPGTRLTVT.

A single count supports this clone. The chain joins TRBV3-1 (or the pseudogene TRBV3-2) to TRBJ2-7, with D possibly TRBD2 on 6 matching bases. V was cut by 1 base and J by 2 bases, with 18 bases left in between. The CDR3 totals 17 residues. Germline CDR1 is LGHDT and CDR2 is YNNKEL (reference sequence). The CDR3 DNA is TGTGCCAGCAGCCAAGGGGCGGGCGGAGGGACCACCTACGAGCAGTACTTC. Translated: CASSQGAGGGTTYEQYF.

The CDR3 region has the DNA TGTGCCAGCTCACGACAAGGGAGCACTAATGAAAAACTGTTTTTT. Protein product: CASSRQGSTNEKLFF. J is TRBJ1-4 and V is TRBV18; the D is unclear. The V gene lost 4 bases and the J gene lost 2 bases, with 11 bases spanning the gap. This CDR3 spans 15 amino acids. Germline CDR1 is KGHSH and CDR2 is LQKENI.

This chain joins TRBV5-4 and TRBJ2-7, with TRBD1 matching 7 bases. The CDR3 has 14 residues. V lost 3 bases to trimming and J lost 2 bases; unmatched junction nucleotides: 5. Germline lookup yields CDR1 SGHNT and CDR2 YYREEE (reference sequence). The CDR3 protein is CASSSYDRAYEQYF. The CDR3 region has the DNA TGTGCCAGCAGCTCCTACGACAGGGCCTACGAGCAGTACTTC.